The T cell receptor (beta chain) under discussion was sequenced for a study of blood T cell repertoires in COVID-19. The overall study: The samples span acute and convalescent COVID-19 from the United States, Italy and Spain.

Participants reported their clinical history, and cohort assignment relied on those reports. The recovered donors of Cohort 3 showed two negative PCRs, clearance, or symptom resolution. This clone was detected only once. The CDR3 consists of 14 residues. V was clipped by 5 bases and J by 3 bases; unmatched bases: 6. Germline values: CDR1 SGHAT, CDR2 FQDESV (reference sequence). Sequencing used immunoSEQ multiplex PCR; TCRdb keeps in-frame clones, though not all of them. The table has 150,000 to 200,000 clones, around 80% seen once. Sequenced material: PBMCs or T cells enriched from blood (not recorded which). The V call is TRBV11-1, the J call TRBJ2-7; TRBD2 matches 8 bases. The receptor's source is a man aged 40-49 years who had recovered from COVID-19. CDR3 sequence reads: CASSPRGGYYEQYF. The CDR3 region has the DNA TGTGCCAGCAGCCCACGGGGGGGTTACTACGAGCAGTACTTC.